These 3 T cell receptor beta chains share one sample of origin, sequenced in a study of graft-versus-host responses after intestinal transplantation (dated by TCRdb to the early 2020s). Library prep was done by the immunoSEQ multiplex PCR assay. TCRdb holds this immuneACCESS table with in-frame rearrangements only. Some clones are missing; in checked studies, unresolved V genes explain under half, and the rest has no known cause. The sample table lists tens of thousands of clones, 75% to 90% of them with a count of one. The ten largest clones capture approximately 1.7% of the sample. Intraepithelial and lamina propria lymphocytes were isolated from graft specimens using dithiothreitol, EDTA incubations and collagenase D digestion. The sequencing here drew on ileum tissue, taken more than 350 days after transplant. The receptors here all came from a human patient who received an intestinal transplant, so some T cells may come from the graft donor.

The rearrangement joins TRBV9 to TRBJ1-1, with unresolved D. Germline values: CDR1 SGDLS, CDR2 YYNGEE. This CDR3 has 14 amino acids. V was shortened by 0 bases and J by 6 bases, with 12 bases between the two germline ends. This chain's CDR3 is CASSVVGGRAEAFF. CDR3 nucleotides: TGTGCCAGCAGCGTAGTGGGAGGGAGGGCTGAAGCTTTCTTT.

The V call is TRBV5-6, the J call TRBJ1-1; 7 nucleotides match TRBD1. Germline V gives CDR1 SGHDT, CDR2 YYEEEE. The CDR3 is 15 residues long. The V and J ends lost 4 bases and 0 bases, in that order; junction bases with no gene match: 6. CDR3 sequence (DNA): TGTGCCAGCAGCCCGTCCGGGACAGTGAACACTGAAGCTTTCTTT. The encoded protein is CASSPSGTVNTEAFF.

The chain couples TRBV29-1 to TRBJ2-1, with a tentative D call TRBD1 (6 bases). Germline lookup yields CDR1 SQVTM and CDR2 ANQGSEA. The V end was cut by 0 bases, the J end by 8 bases, with 14 bases between. CDR3 length: 14 amino acids. CDR3 region: CSVEDQGPGDEQFF. Written as DNA, the CDR3 is TGCAGCGTTGAAGATCAGGGGCCAGGCGATGAGCAGTTCTTC.